The clone carrying this TCR beta chain has a handful of counts. Its antigen is still unknown. Amplified TCR beta CDR3 regions were obtained using RNA transcripts as template. Amplification began with first-round RT-PCR using HTBI primers, then second-round multiplex PCR was performed. One entry per CDR3 protein results from TCRdb running MiXCR on the multiplex PCR reads. In the table there are 500,000 to 700,000 distinct CDR3 sequences, about 20% of which are singletons. The data were taken from a study of Graves' ophthalmopathy and Graves' hyperthyroidism. Study observations and caveats: Built on 13 signatures, a model told ophthalmopathy apart from stable hyperthyroidism with 85% to 90% sensitivity and roughly 81% specificity. The authors also found most expanded thyroid clonotypes above 0.001 frequency in blood.

Diagnostic conclusions were grounded in clinical symptoms, serum thyroxine, TRAb, thyroid ultrasound and orbital computed tomography. The CDR3 runs 13 residues. Unmatched junction bases numbered 4, after V lost 2 bases and J lost 6 bases. Germline assignment: CDR1 MNHEY and CDR2 SVGAGI. This chain links TRBV6-5 with TRBJ2-7, with TRBD2 matching over 7 bases. The sequence came from a woman aged 18-29 years with stable Graves' hyperthyroidism. Some clones in this sample may be carry-over from other donors' samples. The sequencing sample was made of peripheral blood. The CDR3 DNA is TGTGCCAGCAGTTACGCATCGGGGGGCGAGCAGTACTTC. It encodes CASSYASGGEQYF.